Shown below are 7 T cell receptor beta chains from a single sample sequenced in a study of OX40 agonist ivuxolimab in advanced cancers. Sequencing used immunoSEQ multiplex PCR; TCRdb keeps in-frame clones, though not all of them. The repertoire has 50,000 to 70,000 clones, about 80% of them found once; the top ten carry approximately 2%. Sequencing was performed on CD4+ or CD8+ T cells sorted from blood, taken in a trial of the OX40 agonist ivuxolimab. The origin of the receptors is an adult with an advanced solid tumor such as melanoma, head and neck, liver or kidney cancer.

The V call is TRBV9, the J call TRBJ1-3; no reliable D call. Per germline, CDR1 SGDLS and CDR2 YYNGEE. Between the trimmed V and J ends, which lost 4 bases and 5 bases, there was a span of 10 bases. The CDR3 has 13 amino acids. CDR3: CASSQAARNTIYF. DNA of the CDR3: TGTGCCAGCAGCCAAGCGGCACGAAACACCATATATTTT.

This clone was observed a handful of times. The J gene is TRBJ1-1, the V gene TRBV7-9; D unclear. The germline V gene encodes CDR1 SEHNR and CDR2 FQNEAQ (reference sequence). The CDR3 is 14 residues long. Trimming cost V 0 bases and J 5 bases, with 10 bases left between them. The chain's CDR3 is CASSLAGPATEAFF. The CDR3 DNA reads TGTGCCAGCAGCTTAGCAGGACCGGCGACTGAAGCTTTCTTT.

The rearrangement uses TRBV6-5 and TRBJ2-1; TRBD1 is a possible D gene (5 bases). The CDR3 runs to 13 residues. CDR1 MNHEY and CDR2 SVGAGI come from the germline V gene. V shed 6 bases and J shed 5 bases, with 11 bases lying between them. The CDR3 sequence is CASRRQRDNEQFF. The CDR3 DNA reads TGTGCCAGCAGGCGACAGAGAGACAATGAGCAGTTCTTC.

This CDR3 is CASSEWGGLGETQYF. The DNA for the CDR3 is TGTGCCAGCAGTGAATGGGGGGGGCTCGGGGAGACCCAGTACTTC. This rearrangement joins TRBV6-1 to TRBJ2-5; possible D gene TRBD2, 7 bases. Germline V lookup: CDR1 MNHNS, CDR2 SASEGT. The CDR3 sequence is 15 residues long. V was cut by 2 bases and J by 5 bases, with 15 bases left in between.

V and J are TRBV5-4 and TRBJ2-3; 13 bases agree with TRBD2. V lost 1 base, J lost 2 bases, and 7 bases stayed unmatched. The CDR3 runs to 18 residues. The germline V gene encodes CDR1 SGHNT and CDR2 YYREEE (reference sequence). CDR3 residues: CASSLSTSGGAPTDTQYF. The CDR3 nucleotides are TGTGCCAGCAGCTTGTCCACTAGCGGGGGGGCCCCCACAGATACGCAGTATTTT.

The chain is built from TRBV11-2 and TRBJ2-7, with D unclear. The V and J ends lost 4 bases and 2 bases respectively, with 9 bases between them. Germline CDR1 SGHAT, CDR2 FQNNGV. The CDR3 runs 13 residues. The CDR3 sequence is CASSSDLPYEQYF. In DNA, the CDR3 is TGTGCCAGCAGCTCCGACCTGCCCTACGAGCAGTACTTC. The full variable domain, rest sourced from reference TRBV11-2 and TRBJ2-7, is EAGVAQSPRYKIIEKRQSVAFWCNPISGHATLYWYQQILGQGPKLLIQFQNNGVVDDSQLPKDRFSAERLKGVDSTLKIQPAKLEDSAVYLCASSSDLPYEQYFGPGTRLTVT.

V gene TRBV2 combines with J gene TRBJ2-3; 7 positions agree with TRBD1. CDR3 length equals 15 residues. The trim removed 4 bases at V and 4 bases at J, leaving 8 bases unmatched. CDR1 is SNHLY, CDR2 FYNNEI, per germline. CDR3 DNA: TGTGCCAGCAGTGCGGGACAGCCGGGCGCAGATACGCAGTATTTT. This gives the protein CASSAGQPGADTQYF.